The clone carrying this TCR beta chain was seen many times. Antigen unknown. The sample contains more than one DNA sequence encoding this CDR3. This specimen belongs to a study of metastatic and nonmetastatic thyroid tumors. Each patient came to thyroid surgery without any prior treatment (of any kind). The study's findings and limits: Within blood and tumor, benign nodules reportedly had significantly lower TCR beta diversity than malignant thyroid tumors did.

With MiXCR, TCRdb called clones anew from the PCR reads. The repertoire has almost 35,000 clones, about 17% of them found once; the top ten carry around 3%. Input material: blood. The receptor's source is a female donor with papillary thyroid cancer or a benign thyroid nodule (not recorded which). Some clones in this sample may be carry-over from other donors' samples.

DNA for the CDR3: TGTGCCAGCAGTGAACTAGCGGGGCTCGTCAATGAGCAGTTCTTC. It encodes CASSELAGLVNEQFF. The chain has TRBV2 and TRBJ2-1, with 9 bases aligning to TRBD2. J lost 6 bases, V lost 2 bases, and 5 bases had no gene match. The CDR3 is made up of 15 amino acids. The germline V gene encodes CDR1 SNHLY and CDR2 FYNNEI.